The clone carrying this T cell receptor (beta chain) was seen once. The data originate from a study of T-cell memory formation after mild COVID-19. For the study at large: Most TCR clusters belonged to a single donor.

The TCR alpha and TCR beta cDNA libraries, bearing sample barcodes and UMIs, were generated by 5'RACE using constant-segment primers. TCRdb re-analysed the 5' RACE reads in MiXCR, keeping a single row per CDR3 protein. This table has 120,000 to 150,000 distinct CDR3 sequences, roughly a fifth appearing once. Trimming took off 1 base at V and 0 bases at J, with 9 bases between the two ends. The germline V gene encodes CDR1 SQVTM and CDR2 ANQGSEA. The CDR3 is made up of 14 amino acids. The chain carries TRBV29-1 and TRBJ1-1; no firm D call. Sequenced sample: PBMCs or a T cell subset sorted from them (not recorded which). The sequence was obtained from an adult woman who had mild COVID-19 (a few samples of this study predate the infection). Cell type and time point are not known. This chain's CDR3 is CSVEGRLMNTEAFF. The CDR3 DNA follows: TGCAGCGTTGAAGGACGCCTGATGAACACTGAAGCTTTCTTT.